This T cell receptor (beta chain) is from a study of T-cell reconstitution after alpha-beta-depleted transplantation in children. This clonotype was counted ten times or more. What it recognizes is unknown. General study results and limits: There were reportedly several hundred expanded graft clones from which alpha-beta T cells came about two months after transplant. T-cell counts and diversity at one year following transplant were attributed mainly to newly produced T cells. The study traced high day-60 TCRbeta diversity in some patients to surviving recipient T cells and thymic progenitors.

Molecular barcoding with unique molecular identifiers was used for the TCRbeta library. TCRdb re-analysed the PCR reads in MiXCR, keeping a single row per CDR3 protein. The sample yields around 140,000 distinct CDR3 sequences, roughly 8.8% seen once. The V segment lost 3 bases and the J segment 5 bases; nucleotides outside the gene matches: 12. The CDR3 consists of 17 residues. Germline values: CDR1 LGHDT, CDR2 YNNKEL (reference sequence). This chain joins TRBV3-1 and TRBJ2-2; the match to TRBD2 covers 7 bases. The TCR was taken from a female patient aged 2-10 years who had a stem cell transplant for congenital amegakaryocytic thrombocytopenia, so the T cells may come from the graft donor. This specimen was PBMCs, mostly from graft donor cells, taken 180 days after TCRalphabeta/CD19-depleted stem cell transplant. CDR3 sequence reads: CASSHIYKRGNTGELFF. The CDR3 nucleotides are TGTGCCAGCAGCCATATTTATAAGCGGGGCAATACCGGGGAGCTGTTTTTT.